These T cell receptor beta chains were read from a single sample in a study of blood T cell repertoires in COVID-19. The protocol was immunoSEQ multiplex PCR, while the TCRdb copy is restricted to in-frame clones and leaves out a portion. The sample holds 130,000 to 150,000 clones, roughly three quarters seen once. The sequenced sample consisted of peripheral blood. The receptors here all came from a woman in her 70s with COVID-19, enrolled during active disease. The CDR3 runs from the conserved cysteine through the conserved F or W. D genes are given only for firm matches. Clone size, where shown, is once, few, many, or a class for clones that have expanded.

j_call: TRBJ2-5
clone_size: NA
v_call: TRBV29-1
d_call: TRBD2
cdr3_nt: TGCAGCGTTGCAGGGACTAGCGGGGGTCCAGAGACCCAGTACTTC
cdr3_aa: CSVAGTSGGPETQYF

j_call: TRBJ1-2
clone_size: NA
v_call: TRBV6-5
d_call: NA
cdr3_nt: TGTGCCAGCAGACGACAGCTAGCTAACTATGGCTACACCTTC
cdr3_aa: CASRRQLANYGYTF

j_call: TRBJ1-1
clone_size: NA
v_call: TRBV19
d_call: NA
cdr3_nt: TGTGCCAGTAGTATTATCATGGGGGCGAACACTGAAGCTTTCTTT
cdr3_aa: CASSIIMGANTEAFF

j_call: TRBJ2-7
clone_size: NA
v_call: TRBV28
d_call: NA
cdr3_nt: TGTGCCAGCAGCCCCCCCGGGTCTTCCTACGAGCAGTACTTC
cdr3_aa: CASSPPGSSYEQYF

j_call: TRBJ2-1
clone_size: NA
v_call: TRBV19
d_call: TRBD2
cdr3_nt: TGTGCCAGTAGGCCACCCTGTATTAGCGGGGATTGTGAGCAGTTCTTC
cdr3_aa: CASRPPCISGDCEQFF

j_call: TRBJ1-5
clone_size: NA
v_call: TRBV5-4
d_call: TRBD1
cdr3_nt: TGTGCCAGCAGCCCAACTCCAGGGGGAAGCAATCAGCCCCAGCATTTT
cdr3_aa: CASSPTPGGSNQPQHF

j_call: TRBJ2-2
clone_size: NA
v_call: TRBV7-6
d_call: TRBD2
cdr3_nt: TGTGCCAGCAGCTCGGGACTAGCGGGGATAGCCGGGGAGCTGTTTTTT
cdr3_aa: CASSSGLAGIAGELFF

j_call: TRBJ1-5
clone_size: NA
v_call: TRBV28
d_call: NA
cdr3_nt: TGTGCCAGCAGCCCGGCGGGGTTTCAGCCCCAGCATTTT
cdr3_aa: CASSPAGFQPQHF

j_call: TRBJ1-5
clone_size: NA
v_call: TRBV19
d_call: NA
cdr3_nt: TGTGCCAGTAGTATGAGAGGCAATCAGCCCCAGCATTTT
cdr3_aa: CASSMRGNQPQHF

j_call: TRBJ1-6
clone_size: NA
v_call: TRBV4-1
d_call: NA
cdr3_nt: TGCGCCAGCAGCTATACGCACTATGGGGGGTCACCCCTCCACTTT
cdr3_aa: CASSYTHYGGSPLHF

j_call: TRBJ2-7
clone_size: NA
v_call: TRBV5-1
d_call: NA
cdr3_nt: TGCGCCAGCAGCTTGGCCGAGGAGCAGTACTTC
cdr3_aa: CASSLAEEQYF

j_call: TRBJ2-7
clone_size: once
v_call: TRBV5-1
d_call: NA
cdr3_nt: TGCGCCAGCAGCCAAAAAACAAACCCAGGGGCGCGGGAGCAGTACTTC
cdr3_aa: CASSQKTNPGAREQYF

j_call: TRBJ1-5
clone_size: few
v_call: TRBV30
d_call: NA
cdr3_nt: TGTGCCTGGAGTGTATCAGGGATTCGCAATCAGCCCCAGCATTTT
cdr3_aa: CAWSVSGIRNQPQHF

j_call: TRBJ2-7
clone_size: NA
v_call: TRBV7-2
d_call: TRBD1
cdr3_nt: TGTGCCAGCAGCTTAAAGGGACAGGGGGGCGAGCAGTACTTC
cdr3_aa: CASSLKGQGGEQYF

j_call: TRBJ1-1
clone_size: NA
v_call: TRBV19
d_call: NA
cdr3_nt: TGTGCCAGTGGCCCCAGGGCGGTGAACACTGAAGCTTTCTTT
cdr3_aa: CASGPRAVNTEAFF

j_call: TRBJ2-7
clone_size: NA
v_call: TRBV7-2
d_call: NA
cdr3_nt: TGTGCCAGCAGCTTTTACAGCACCTACGAGCAGTACTTC
cdr3_aa: CASSFYSTYEQYF

j_call: TRBJ2-2
clone_size: NA
v_call: TRBV3-1/TRBV3-2
d_call: TRBD2
cdr3_nt: TGTGCCAGCAGCCTTGCGGGGGCGAACACCGGGGAGCTGTTTTTT
cdr3_aa: CASSLAGANTGELFF

j_call: TRBJ1-4
clone_size: NA
v_call: TRBV27
d_call: TRBD1
cdr3_nt: TGTGCCAGCAGTCAGTTTGACAGGGGCAAGAATGAAAAACTGTTTTTT
cdr3_aa: CASSQFDRGKNEKLFF

j_call: TRBJ1-1
clone_size: NA
v_call: TRBV3-1/TRBV3-2
d_call: NA
cdr3_nt: TGTGCCAGCAGCCAAGATCTTGGGGGGGGATGGGGCACTGAAGCTTTCTTT
cdr3_aa: CASSQDLGGGWGTEAFF

j_call: TRBJ2-2
clone_size: NA
v_call: TRBV7-8
d_call: NA
cdr3_nt: TGTGCCAGCAGCTTAGCCCAGGGATATAACGGGGAGCTGTTTTTT
cdr3_aa: CASSLAQGYNGELFF

j_call: TRBJ2-7
clone_size: NA
v_call: TRBV4-2
d_call: TRBD1
cdr3_nt: TGTGCCAGCGGGGCGGACAGGGGTCTGGACGAGCAGTACTTC
cdr3_aa: CASGADRGLDEQYF

j_call: TRBJ1-1
clone_size: NA
v_call: TRBV5-1
d_call: NA
cdr3_nt: TGCGCCAGCAGCCCCACGGGGGTGGGTGAAGCTTTCTTT
cdr3_aa: CASSPTGVGEAFF

j_call: TRBJ1-3
clone_size: few
v_call: TRBV28
d_call: NA
cdr3_nt: TGTGCCAGCAGTCCCTGGGAGGGGCTTGGTGGAAACACCATATATTTT
cdr3_aa: CASSPWEGLGGNTIYF

j_call: TRBJ2-3
clone_size: NA
v_call: TRBV21-1
d_call: NA
cdr3_nt: TGTGCCAGCCGCGGGACCGATACGCAGTATTTT
cdr3_aa: CASRGTDTQYF

j_call: TRBJ2-2
clone_size: NA
v_call: TRBV12-3/TRBV12-4
d_call: NA
cdr3_nt: TGTGCCAGCAGTTTAGGAGGGTCCGGGGAGCTGTTTTTT
cdr3_aa: CASSLGGSGELFF

j_call: TRBJ2-2
clone_size: once
v_call: TRBV6-1
d_call: NA
cdr3_nt: TGTGCCAGCAGTGAAGACATGAACACCGGGGAGCTGTTTTTT
cdr3_aa: CASSEDMNTGELFF

j_call: TRBJ1-1
clone_size: NA
v_call: TRBV5-1
d_call: TRBD1
cdr3_nt: TGCGCCAGCAGCCCAGGGACAGCGAACACTGAAGCTTTCTTT
cdr3_aa: CASSPGTANTEAFF

j_call: TRBJ1-1
clone_size: NA
v_call: TRBV18
d_call: TRBD1
cdr3_nt: TGTGCCAGCTCACCTGGGACAGGAGAAGCTTTCTTT
cdr3_aa: CASSPGTGEAFF

j_call: TRBJ1-5
clone_size: NA
v_call: TRBV6-2/TRBV6-3
d_call: TRBD1
cdr3_nt: TGTGCCAGCAGTTACTGGACAGGGCATCAGCCCCAGCATTTT
cdr3_aa: CASSYWTGHQPQHF

j_call: TRBJ2-1
clone_size: NA
v_call: TRBV9
d_call: NA
cdr3_nt: TGTGCCAGCAGCGGGGGATACGGACAAGGTAATGAGCAGTTCTTC
cdr3_aa: CASSGGYGQGNEQFF

j_call: TRBJ2-2
clone_size: once
v_call: TRBV15
d_call: NA
cdr3_nt: TGTGCCACCAGCAGAGACAGGGGTGCCGGGGAGCTGTTTTTT
cdr3_aa: CATSRDRGAGELFF

j_call: TRBJ1-2
clone_size: few
v_call: TRBV7-2
d_call: NA
cdr3_nt: TGTGCCAGCAGCTCGAACTATGGCTACACCTTC
cdr3_aa: CASSSNYGYTF

j_call: TRBJ2-2
clone_size: NA
v_call: TRBV4-1
d_call: TRBD2
cdr3_nt: TGCGCCAGCAGCCAAGATTTAGCGGGGGGCCCCACCGGGGAGCTGTTTTTT
cdr3_aa: CASSQDLAGGPTGELFF

j_call: TRBJ1-1
clone_size: NA
v_call: TRBV28
d_call: NA
cdr3_nt: TGTGCCAGCACTCTACAGGGTGGCGCTGAAGCTTTCTTT
cdr3_aa: CASTLQGGAEAFF

j_call: TRBJ1-1
clone_size: few
v_call: TRBV2
d_call: NA
cdr3_nt: TGTGCCAGCAGTGAAGCGCGGGTGAACACTGAAGCTTTCTTT
cdr3_aa: CASSEARVNTEAFF

j_call: TRBJ1-6
clone_size: NA
v_call: TRBV2
d_call: NA
cdr3_nt: TGTGCCAGCCTGACAGAGATTAACGCTAATTCACCCCTCCACTTT
cdr3_aa: CASLTEINANSPLHF

j_call: TRBJ1-4
clone_size: NA
v_call: TRBV10-3
d_call: TRBD1
cdr3_nt: TGTGCCATCAGTGAGGGACAGGGTAATGAAAAACTGTTTTTT
cdr3_aa: CAISEGQGNEKLFF

j_call: TRBJ2-7
clone_size: few
v_call: TRBV7-2
d_call: NA
cdr3_nt: TGTGCCAGCAGCCCCAGACGGGGGTGGACCTACGAGCAGTACTTC
cdr3_aa: CASSPRRGWTYEQYF

j_call: TRBJ1-1
clone_size: NA
v_call: TRBV29-1
d_call: NA
cdr3_nt: TGCAGCGTTGGGGAGGGGTTTGAAGCTTTCTTT
cdr3_aa: CSVGEGFEAFF

j_call: TRBJ1-1
clone_size: NA
v_call: TRBV7-9
d_call: NA
cdr3_nt: TGTGCCAGCAGCCCTCAGGGGAACACTGAAGCTTTCTTT
cdr3_aa: CASSPQGNTEAFF

j_call: TRBJ2-1
clone_size: NA
v_call: TRBV5-4
d_call: NA
cdr3_nt: TGTGCCAGCAGCTTACAGGGCTCCTACAATGAGCAGTTCTTC
cdr3_aa: CASSLQGSYNEQFF

j_call: TRBJ1-2
clone_size: few
v_call: TRBV29-1
d_call: NA
cdr3_nt: TGCAGCGTTGTAGTACCTAGCAGTAGTGGCTACACCTTC
cdr3_aa: CSVVVPSSSGYTF